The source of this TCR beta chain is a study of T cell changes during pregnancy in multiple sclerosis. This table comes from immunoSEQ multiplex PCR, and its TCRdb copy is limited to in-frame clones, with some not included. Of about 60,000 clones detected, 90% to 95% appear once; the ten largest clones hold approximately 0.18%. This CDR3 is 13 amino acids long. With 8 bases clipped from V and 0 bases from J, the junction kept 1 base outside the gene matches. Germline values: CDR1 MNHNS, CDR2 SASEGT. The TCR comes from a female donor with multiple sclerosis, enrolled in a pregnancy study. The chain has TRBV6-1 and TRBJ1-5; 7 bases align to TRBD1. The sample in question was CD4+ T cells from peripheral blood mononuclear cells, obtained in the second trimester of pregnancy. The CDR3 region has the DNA TGTGCCAGCGGACAGGTTAGCAATCAGCCCCAGCATTTT. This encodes CASGQVSNQPQHF.